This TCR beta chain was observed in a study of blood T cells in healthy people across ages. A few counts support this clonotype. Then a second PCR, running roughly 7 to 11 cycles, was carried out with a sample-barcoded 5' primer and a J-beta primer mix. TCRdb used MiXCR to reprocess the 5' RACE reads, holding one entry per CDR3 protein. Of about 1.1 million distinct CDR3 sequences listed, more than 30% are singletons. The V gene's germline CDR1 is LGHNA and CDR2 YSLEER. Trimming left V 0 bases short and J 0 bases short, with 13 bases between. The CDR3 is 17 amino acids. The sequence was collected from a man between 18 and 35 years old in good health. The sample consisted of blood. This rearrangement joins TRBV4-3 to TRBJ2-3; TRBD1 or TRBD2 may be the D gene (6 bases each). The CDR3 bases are TGCGCCAGCAGCCAAGAGGCACGGGGGCGGAGCACAGATACGCAGTATTTT. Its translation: CASSQEARGRSTDTQYF.